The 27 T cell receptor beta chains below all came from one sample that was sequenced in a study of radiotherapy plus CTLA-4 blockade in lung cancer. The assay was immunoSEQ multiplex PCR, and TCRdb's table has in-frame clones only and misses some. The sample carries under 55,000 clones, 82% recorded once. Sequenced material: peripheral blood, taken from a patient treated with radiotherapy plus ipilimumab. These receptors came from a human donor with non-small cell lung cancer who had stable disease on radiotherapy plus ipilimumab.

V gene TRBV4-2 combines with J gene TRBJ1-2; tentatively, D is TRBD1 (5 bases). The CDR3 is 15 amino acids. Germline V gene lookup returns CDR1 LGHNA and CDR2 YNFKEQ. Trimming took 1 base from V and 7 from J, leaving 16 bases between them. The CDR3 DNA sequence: TGTGCCAGCAGCCAAGCCCGGGACTTCGACGGTGGCTACACCTTC. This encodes CASSQARDFDGGYTF.

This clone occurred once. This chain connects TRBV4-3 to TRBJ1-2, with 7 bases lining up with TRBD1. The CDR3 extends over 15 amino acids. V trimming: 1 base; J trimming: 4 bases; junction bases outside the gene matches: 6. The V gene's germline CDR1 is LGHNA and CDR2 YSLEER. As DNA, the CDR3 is TGCGCCAGCAGCCAAGGACAGGGTAGCGCCTATGGCTACACCTTC. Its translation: CASSQGQGSAYGYTF.

CDR3 coding DNA: TGTGCCAGCAGTGAATCCAGGGGGGCAATGACCCCTCTTGAAGCTTTCTTT. Translating it yields CASSESRGAMTPLEAFF. The chain links TRBV2 to TRBJ1-1, with TRBD1 matching 7 bases. This CDR3 spans 17 amino acids. V gave up 2 bases and J gave up 7 bases; unmatched junction bases: 16. Germline V gene sequence: CDR1 SNHLY, CDR2 FYNNEI.

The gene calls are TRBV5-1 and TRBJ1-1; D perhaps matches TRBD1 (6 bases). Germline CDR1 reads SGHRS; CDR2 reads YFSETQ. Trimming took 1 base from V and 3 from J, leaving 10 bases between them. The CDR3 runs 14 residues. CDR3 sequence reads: CASSLQGGDTEAFF. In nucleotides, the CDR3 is TGCGCCAGCAGCTTGCAAGGGGGGGACACTGAAGCTTTCTTT.

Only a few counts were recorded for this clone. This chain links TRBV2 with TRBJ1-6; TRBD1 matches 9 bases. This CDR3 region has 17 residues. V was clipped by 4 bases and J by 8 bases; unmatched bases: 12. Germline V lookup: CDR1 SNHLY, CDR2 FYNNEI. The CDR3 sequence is CASSGRDRDVADSPLHF. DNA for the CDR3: TGTGCCAGCAGTGGCCGGGACAGGGATGTTGCGGATTCACCCCTCCACTTT.

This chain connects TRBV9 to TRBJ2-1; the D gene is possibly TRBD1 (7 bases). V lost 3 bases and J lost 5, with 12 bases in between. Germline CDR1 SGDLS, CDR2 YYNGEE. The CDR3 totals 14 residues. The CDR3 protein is CASSGGDRDNEQFF. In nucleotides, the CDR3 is TGTGCCAGCAGCGGGGGGGACAGAGACAATGAGCAGTTCTTC.

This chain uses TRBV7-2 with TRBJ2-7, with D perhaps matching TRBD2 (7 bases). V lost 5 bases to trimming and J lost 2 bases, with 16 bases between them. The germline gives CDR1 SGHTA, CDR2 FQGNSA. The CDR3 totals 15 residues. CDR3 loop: CASSPYGGPTYEQYF. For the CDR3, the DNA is TGTGCCAGCAGCCCTTACGGGGGGCCCACCTACGAGCAGTACTTC.

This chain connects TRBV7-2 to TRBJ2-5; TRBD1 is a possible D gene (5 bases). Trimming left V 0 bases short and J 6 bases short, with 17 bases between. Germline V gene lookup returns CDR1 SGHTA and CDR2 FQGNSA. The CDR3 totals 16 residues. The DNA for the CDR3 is TGTGCCAGCAGCTTAGCGACGGCAGGGTCGTGGAAGACCCAGTACTTC. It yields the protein CASSLATAGSWKTQYF.

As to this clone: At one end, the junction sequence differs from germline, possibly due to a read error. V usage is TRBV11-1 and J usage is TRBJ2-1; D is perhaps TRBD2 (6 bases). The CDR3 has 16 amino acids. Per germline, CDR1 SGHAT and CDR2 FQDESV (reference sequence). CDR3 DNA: TGTGCCAGCAGCTTCTCTCGCGGGAACTCCTACGATGAGCAGTTCTTC. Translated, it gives CASSFSRGNSYDEQFF.

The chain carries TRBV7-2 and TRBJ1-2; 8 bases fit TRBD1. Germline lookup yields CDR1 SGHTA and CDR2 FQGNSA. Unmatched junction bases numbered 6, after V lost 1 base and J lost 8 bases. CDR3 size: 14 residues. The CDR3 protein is CASSLGTGYGGYTF. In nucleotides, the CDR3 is TGTGCCAGCAGCTTAGGGACAGGGTATGGGGGCTACACCTTC. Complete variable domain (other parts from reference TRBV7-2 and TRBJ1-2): GAGVSQSPSNKVTEKGKDVELRCDPISGHTALYWYRQSLGQGLEFLIYFQGNSAPDKSGLPSDRFSAERTGGSVSTLTIQRTQQEDSAVYLCASSLGTGYGGYTFGSGTRLTVV.

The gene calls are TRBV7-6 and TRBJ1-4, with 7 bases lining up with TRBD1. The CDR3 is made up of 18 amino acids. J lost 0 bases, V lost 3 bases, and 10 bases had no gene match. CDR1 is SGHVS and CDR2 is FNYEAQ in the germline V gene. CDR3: CASSFRHRGSTTNEKLFF. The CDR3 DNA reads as TGTGCCAGCAGCTTCCGGCACAGGGGATCAACAACTAATGAAAAACTGTTTTTT.

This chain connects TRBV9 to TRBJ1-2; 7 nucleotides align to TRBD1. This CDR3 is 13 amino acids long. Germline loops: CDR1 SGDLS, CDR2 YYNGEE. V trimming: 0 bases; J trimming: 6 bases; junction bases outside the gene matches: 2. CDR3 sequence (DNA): TGTGCCAGCAGCGTAGGAGGACAGGATGGCTACACCTTC. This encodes CASSVGGQDGYTF.

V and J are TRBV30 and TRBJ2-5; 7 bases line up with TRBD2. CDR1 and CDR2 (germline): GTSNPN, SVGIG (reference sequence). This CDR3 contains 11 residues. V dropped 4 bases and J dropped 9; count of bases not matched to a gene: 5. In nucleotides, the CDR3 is TGTGCCTGGAACGGGGCGGGGGCCCAGTACTTC. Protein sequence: CAWNGAGAQYF.

CDR3 loop: CATLLGGTPYEQYF. The DNA of the CDR3 is TGTGCCACCCTTCTGGGCGGGACGCCCTACGAGCAGTACTTC. The J gene is TRBJ2-7, the V gene TRBV28; TRBD2 might be the D (6 bases). The ends were cut back, 10 bases at V and 2 bases at J, with 18 bases in the middle. The V gene's germline CDR1 is MDHEN and CDR2 SYDVKM. The CDR3 is made up of 14 amino acids.

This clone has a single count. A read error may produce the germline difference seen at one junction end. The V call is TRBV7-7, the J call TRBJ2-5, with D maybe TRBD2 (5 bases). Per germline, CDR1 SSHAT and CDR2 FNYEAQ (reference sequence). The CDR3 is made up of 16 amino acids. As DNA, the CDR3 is TGTGCTAGCAGCTCAGGCCTCGCGGGCCCCCAAGAGACCCAGTACTTC. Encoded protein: CASSSGLAGPQETQYF.

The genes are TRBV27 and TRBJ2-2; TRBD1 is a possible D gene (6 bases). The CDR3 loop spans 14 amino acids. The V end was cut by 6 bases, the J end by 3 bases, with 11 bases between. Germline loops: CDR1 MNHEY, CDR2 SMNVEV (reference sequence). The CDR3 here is CASSRTGYTGELFF. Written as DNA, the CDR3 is TGTGCCAGCAGCAGAACAGGGTACACCGGGGAGCTGTTTTTT.

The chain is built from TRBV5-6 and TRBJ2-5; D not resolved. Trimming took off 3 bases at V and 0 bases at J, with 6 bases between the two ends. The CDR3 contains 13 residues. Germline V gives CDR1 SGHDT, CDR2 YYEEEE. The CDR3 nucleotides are TGTGCCAGCAGCTCACAGAACCAAGAGACCCAGTACTTC. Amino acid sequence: CASSSQNQETQYF.

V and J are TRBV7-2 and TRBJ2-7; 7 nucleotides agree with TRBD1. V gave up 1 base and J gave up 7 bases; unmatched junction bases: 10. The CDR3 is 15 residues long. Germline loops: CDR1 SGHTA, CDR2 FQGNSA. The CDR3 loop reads CASSLEGDRVEEQYF. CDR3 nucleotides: TGTGCCAGCAGCTTAGAGGGTGACAGGGTGGAAGAGCAGTACTTC.

CDR3 sequence reads: CASSVGQAASYEQYF. In DNA, the CDR3 is TGTGCCAGCAGCGTGGGACAGGCCGCCTCCTACGAGCAGTACTTC. The chain carries TRBV5-6 and TRBJ2-7; 8 bases agree with TRBD1. Germline-derived CDR1 and CDR2 are SGHDT and YYEEEE. V was clipped by 4 bases and J by 0 bases; unmatched bases: 6. The CDR3 is 15 amino acids.

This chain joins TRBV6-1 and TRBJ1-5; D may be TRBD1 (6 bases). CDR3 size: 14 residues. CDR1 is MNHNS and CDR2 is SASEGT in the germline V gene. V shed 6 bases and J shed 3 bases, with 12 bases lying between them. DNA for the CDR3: TGTGCCAGCAGGATGGGGGCCCTCAATCAGCCCCAGCATTTT. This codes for CASRMGALNQPQHF.

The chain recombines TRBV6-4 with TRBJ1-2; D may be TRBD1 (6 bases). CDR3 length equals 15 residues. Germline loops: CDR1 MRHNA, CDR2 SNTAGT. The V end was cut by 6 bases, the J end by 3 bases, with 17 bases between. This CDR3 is CASRPGHGAHYGYTF. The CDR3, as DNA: TGTGCCAGCAGACCGGGACACGGGGCCCACTATGGCTACACCTTC.

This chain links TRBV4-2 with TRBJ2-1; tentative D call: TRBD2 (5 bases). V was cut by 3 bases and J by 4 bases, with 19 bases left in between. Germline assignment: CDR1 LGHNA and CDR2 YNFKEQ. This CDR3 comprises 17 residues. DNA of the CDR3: TGTGCCAGCAGCCATTCCACGGACTCCTCTCGGTACAATGAGCAGTTCTTC. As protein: CASSHSTDSSRYNEQFF.

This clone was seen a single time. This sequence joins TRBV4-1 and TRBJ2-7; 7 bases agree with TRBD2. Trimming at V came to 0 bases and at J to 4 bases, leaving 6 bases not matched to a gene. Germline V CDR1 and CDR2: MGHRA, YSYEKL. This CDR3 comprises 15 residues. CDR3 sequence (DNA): TGCGCCAGCAGCCAAGAGGGGGGGTCCTGGTACGAGCAGTACTTC. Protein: CASSQEGGSWYEQYF.

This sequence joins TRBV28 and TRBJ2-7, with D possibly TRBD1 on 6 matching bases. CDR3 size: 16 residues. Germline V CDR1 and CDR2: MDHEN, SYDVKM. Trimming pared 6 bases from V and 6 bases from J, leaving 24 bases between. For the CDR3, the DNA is TGTGCCAGCAGGACAGTCGGGACAAATGGATTAAGCGAGCAGTACTTC. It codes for CASRTVGTNGLSEQYF.

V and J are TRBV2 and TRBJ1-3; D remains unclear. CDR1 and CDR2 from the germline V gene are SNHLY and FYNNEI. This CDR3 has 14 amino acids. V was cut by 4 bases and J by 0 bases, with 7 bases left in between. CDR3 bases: TGTGCCAGCAGTGGAACAGTCTCTGGAAACACCATATATTTT. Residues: CASSGTVSGNTIYF.

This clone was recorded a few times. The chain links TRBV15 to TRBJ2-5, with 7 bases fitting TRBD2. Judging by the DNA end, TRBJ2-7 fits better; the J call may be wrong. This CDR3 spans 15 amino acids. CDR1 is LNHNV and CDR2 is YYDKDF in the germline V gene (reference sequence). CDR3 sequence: CATSRAGGSEIEQYF. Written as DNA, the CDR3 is TGTGCCACCAGCAGAGCGGGCGGGAGCGAAATCGAGCAGTACTTC.

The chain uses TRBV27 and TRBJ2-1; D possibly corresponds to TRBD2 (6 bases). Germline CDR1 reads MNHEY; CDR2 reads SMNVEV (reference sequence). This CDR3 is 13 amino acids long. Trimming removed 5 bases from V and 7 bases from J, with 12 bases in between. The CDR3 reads CASSQGAGNEQFF. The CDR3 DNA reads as TGTGCCAGCAGTCAAGGTGCGGGGAATGAGCAGTTCTTC.